These 3 T cell receptor beta chains came from one sample sequenced in a study of spatial heterogeneity in lung cancer. Study results and caveats: Counts of expanded intratumoral alpha and beta TCRs tracked tumor mutation counts.

TCRdb re-derived calls from the 5' RACE reads in MiXCR, one entry per CDR3 protein. The sample carries 15,000 to 20,000 distinct CDR3 sequences, around 6.4% recorded once. These receptors have no known antigen. The time point was: sample taken at primary tumor resection. Source: lung tumor tissue, taken at surgery. These receptors originate from a female donor with early-stage non-small cell lung cancer.

About this clonotype itself: At one end, the junction sequence differs from germline, possibly due to a read error. The library was designed around alpha chains, so this beta chain is a stray read whose abundance carries little weight. The chain joins TRBV12-3 or TRBV12-4 to TRBJ2-2; D is perhaps TRBD2 (5 bases). The CDR3 extends over 15 amino acids. The CDR3 loop reads CASSLHGRYPGDLFF. In nucleotides, the CDR3 is TGTGCCAGCAGTTTGCACGGACGATACCCCGGGGATCTGTTTTTT.

This clonotype has ten or more counts. As an off-target read in a library built for alpha chains, this beta chain has a frequency of little significance. The V and J genes are TRBV19 and TRBJ2-4, with TRBD1 identical over 9 bases. CDR3 length equals 18 residues. The J segment lost 0 bases and the V segment lost 3 bases, leaving 9 bases of the junction unmatched. CDR1 is LNHDA, CDR2 SQIVND, per germline (reference sequence). CDR3 loop: CASSIGWTGALAKNIQYF. The CDR3 region has the DNA TGTGCCAGTAGTATCGGTTGGACAGGGGCATTAGCCAAAAACATTCAGTACTTC.

By sample share, this clonotype is medium-sized. A library made for alpha chains picked up this beta chain off target, so its size means little. The V call is TRBV7-9, the J call TRBJ1-3; 12 bases line up with TRBD1. The V segment lost 5 bases and the J segment 0 bases; nucleotides outside the gene matches: 11. The CDR3 extends over 19 amino acids. In germline, CDR1 is SEHNR, CDR2 FQNEAQ (reference sequence). CDR3 sequence (DNA): TGTGCCAGCAGCCCATCCGGGACAGGGGGCTGGAGCTCTGGAAACACCATATATTTT. It is translated as CASSPSGTGGWSSGNTIYF.